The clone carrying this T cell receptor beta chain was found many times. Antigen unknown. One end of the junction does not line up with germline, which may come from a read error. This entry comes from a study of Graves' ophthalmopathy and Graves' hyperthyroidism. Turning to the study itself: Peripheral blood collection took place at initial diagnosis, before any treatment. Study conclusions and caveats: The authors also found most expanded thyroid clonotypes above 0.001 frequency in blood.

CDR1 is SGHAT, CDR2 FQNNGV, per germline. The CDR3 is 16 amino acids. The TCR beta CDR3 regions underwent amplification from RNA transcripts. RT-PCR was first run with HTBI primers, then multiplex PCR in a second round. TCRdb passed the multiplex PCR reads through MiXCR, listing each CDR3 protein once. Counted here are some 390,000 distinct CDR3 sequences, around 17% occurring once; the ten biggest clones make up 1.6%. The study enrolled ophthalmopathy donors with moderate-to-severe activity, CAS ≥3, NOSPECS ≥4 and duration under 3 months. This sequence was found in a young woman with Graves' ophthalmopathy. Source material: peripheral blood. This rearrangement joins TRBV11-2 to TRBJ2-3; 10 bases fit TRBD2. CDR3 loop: CAGSYLAGARTDTQYF. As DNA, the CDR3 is TGTGCCGGCAGCTATCTAGCGGGGGCCCGCACAGATACGCAGTATTTT.